This note documents a single TCR beta chain sequence. The antigen remains undetermined. This sample is drawn from a study of shared clonotypes between healthy human individuals. Donors had no recently reported acute infections or vaccinations and were HIV-negative. Study-level points and caveats: Naive subsets, compared against memory subsets, generally had larger estimated richness values.

The V end lost 6 bases, the J end lost 0 bases, and 12 bases lay between the germline ends. This CDR3 has 15 residues. Looked up from germline, CDR1 is LNHDA and CDR2 is SQIVND (reference sequence). Each cell subset's genomic DNA was divided evenly among several immunoSEQ plates. Clones were sequenced by immunoSEQ multiplex PCR, and TCRdb holds only the in-frame ones, with some missing. The sample lists about 980,000 clones, 60% to 85% occurring once. V and J are TRBV19 and TRBJ1-5; no reliable D call. This receptor was obtained from a man aged 18-30 years in good health. Sequenced input: memory CD4+ T cells sorted from blood. Subset reported: CD45RA-negative fraction. The CDR3 coding sequence is TGTGCCAGTAGGGAAACAGCTTATAGCAATCAGCCCCAGCATTTT. It is translated as CASRETAYSNQPQHF.